This T cell receptor (beta chain) derives from a study of T-cell memory formation after mild COVID-19. Study summary: Clustering of TCRs was largely donor specific.

Details on this clonotype: Its antigen remains unknown. One junction end disagrees with the germline gene, perhaps due to a read error.

Study observations and caveats: There was a balanced CD4/CD8 profile in clones contracting day 15 to 85, and later expanders leaned CD4+. CD4+ clones that contracted lay mainly in CM and EM; CD8+ ones lay in EMRA.

MiXCR, applied by TCRdb to the 5' RACE reads, yields one record per CDR3 protein. The sample yields 450,000 to 650,000 distinct CDR3 sequences, less than 25% seen once. Sequenced input: PBMCs or a T cell subset sorted from them (not recorded which). The sequence came from an adult woman who had mild COVID-19 (a few samples of this study predate the infection). Cell type and time point are not known.

The CDR3 region has the DNA TGCAGTGCAAGGAGGGACGGGAACAATGAAGCTTTCTTT. Translated, it gives CSARRDGNNEAFF. The chain uses TRBV20-1 and TRBJ1-1, with D possibly matching TRBD1 (5 bases). This CDR3 has 13 residues. The V gene's germline CDR1 is DFQATT and CDR2 SNEGSKA (reference sequence).